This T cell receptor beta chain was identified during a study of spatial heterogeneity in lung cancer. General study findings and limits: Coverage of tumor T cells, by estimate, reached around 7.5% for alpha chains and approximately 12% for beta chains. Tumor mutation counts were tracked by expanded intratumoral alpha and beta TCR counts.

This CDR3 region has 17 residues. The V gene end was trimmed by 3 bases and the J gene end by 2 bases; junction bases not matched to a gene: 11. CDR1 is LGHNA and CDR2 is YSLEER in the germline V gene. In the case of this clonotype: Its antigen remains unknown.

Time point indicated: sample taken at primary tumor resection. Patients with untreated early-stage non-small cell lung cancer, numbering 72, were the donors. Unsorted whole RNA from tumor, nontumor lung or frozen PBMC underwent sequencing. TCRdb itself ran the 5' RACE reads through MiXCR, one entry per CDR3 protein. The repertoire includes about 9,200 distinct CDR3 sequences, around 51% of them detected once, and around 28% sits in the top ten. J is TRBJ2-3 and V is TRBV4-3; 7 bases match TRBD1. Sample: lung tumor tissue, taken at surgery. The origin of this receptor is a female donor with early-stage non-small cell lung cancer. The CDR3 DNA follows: TGCGCCAGCAGCCAGCCCAGGGGGAGCGGATCCACAGATACGCAGTATTTT. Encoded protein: CASSQPRGSGSTDTQYF.